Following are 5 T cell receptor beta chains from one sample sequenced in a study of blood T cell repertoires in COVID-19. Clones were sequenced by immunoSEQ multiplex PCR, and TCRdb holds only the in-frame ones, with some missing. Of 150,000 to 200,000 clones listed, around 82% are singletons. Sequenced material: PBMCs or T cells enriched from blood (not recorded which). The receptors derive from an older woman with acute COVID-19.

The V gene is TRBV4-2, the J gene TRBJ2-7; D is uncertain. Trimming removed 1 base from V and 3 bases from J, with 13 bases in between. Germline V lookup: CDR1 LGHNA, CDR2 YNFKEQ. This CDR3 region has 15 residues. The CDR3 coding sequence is TGTGCCAGCAGCCAAGTTCGTCGCCAGGACTACGAGCAGTACTTC. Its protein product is CASSQVRRQDYEQYF.

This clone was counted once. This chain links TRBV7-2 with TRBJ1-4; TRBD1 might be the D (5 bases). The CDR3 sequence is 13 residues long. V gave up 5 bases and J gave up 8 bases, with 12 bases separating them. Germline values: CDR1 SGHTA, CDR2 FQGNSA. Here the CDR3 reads CASSTSRVEKLFF. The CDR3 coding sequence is TGTGCCAGCAGCACAAGCAGGGTCGAAAAACTGTTTTTT.

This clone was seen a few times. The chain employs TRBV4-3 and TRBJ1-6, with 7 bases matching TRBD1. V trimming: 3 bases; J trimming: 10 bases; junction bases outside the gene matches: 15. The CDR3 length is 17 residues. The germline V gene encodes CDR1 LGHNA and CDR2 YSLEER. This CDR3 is CASSQLPPGTDQSPLHF. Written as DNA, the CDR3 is TGCGCCAGCAGCCAGTTACCCCCCGGGACAGACCAATCACCCCTCCACTTT.

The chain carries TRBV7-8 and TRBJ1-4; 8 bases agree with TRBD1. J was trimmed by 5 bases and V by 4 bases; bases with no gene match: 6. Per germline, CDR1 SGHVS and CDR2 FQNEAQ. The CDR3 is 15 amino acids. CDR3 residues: CASSSSGTGNEKLFF. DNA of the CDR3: TGTGCCAGCAGCTCATCCGGGACAGGAAATGAAAAACTGTTTTTT. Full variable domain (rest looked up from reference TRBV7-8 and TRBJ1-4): GAGVSQSPRYKVAKRGQDVALRCDPISGHVSLFWYQQALGQGPEFLTYFQNEAQLDKSGLPSDRFFAERPEGSVSTLKIQRTQQEDSAVYLCASSSSGTGNEKLFFGSGTQLSVL.

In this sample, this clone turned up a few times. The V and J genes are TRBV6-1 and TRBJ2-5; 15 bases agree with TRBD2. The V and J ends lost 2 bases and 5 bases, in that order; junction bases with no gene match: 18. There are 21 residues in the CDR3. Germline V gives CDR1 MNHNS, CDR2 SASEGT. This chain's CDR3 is CASSEKLPGLAGGLGRETQYF. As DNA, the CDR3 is TGTGCCAGCAGTGAAAAGTTGCCCGGACTAGCGGGAGGGCTCGGGAGGGAGACCCAGTACTTC.